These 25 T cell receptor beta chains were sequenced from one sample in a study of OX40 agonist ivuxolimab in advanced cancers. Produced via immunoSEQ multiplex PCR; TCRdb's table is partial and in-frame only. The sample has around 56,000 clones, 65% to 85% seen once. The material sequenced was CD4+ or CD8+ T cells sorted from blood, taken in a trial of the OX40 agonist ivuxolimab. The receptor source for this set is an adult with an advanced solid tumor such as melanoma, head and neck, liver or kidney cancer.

Here the CDR3 DNA reads TGTGCCAGCACTCTCCGGGTTGGAGAGACCCAGTACTTC. Amino acids: CASTLRVGETQYF. This chain links TRBV6-6 with TRBJ2-5; no clear D. Trimming removed 7 bases from V and 4 bases from J, with 13 bases in between. Germline CDR1 and CDR2: MNHNY and SVGAGI (reference sequence). The CDR3 covers 13 residues.

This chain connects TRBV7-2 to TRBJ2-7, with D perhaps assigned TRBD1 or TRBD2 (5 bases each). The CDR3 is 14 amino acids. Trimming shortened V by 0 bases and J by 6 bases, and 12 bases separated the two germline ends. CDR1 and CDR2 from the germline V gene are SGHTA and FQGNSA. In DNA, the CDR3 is TGTGCCAGCAGCTTAGCCGCTTCTGGGGGCGAGCAGTACTTC. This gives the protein CASSLAASGGEQYF.

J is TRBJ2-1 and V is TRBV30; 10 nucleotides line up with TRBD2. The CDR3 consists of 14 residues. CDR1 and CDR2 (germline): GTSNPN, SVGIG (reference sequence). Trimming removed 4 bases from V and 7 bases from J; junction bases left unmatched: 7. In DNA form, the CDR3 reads TGTGCCTGGACCCTAGGACTAGCGGTAAATGAGCAGTTCTTC. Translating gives CAWTLGLAVNEQFF.

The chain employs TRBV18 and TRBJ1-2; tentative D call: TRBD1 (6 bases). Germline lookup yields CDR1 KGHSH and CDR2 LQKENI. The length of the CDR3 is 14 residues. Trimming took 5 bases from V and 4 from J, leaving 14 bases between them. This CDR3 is CASSTGYSSYGYTF. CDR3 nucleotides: TGTGCCAGCTCAACAGGGTACTCGAGCTATGGCTACACCTTC. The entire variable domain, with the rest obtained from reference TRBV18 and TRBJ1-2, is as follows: NAGVMQNPRHLVRRRGQEARLRCSPMKGHSHVYWYRQLPEEGLKFMVYLQKENIIDESGMPKERFSAEFPKEGPSILRIQQVVRGDSAAYFCASSTGYSSYGYTFGSGTRLTVV.

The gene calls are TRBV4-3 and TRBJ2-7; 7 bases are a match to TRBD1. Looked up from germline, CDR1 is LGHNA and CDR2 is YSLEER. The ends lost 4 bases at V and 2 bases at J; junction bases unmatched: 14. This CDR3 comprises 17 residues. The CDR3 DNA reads TGCGCCAGCAGCCTTTCACTCAAGACAGGGATTACCTACGAGCAGTACTTC. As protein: CASSLSLKTGITYEQYF.

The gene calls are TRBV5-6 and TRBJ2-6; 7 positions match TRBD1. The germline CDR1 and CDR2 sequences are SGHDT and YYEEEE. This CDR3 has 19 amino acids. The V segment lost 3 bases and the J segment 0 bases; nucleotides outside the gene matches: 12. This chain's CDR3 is CASSSWTGGTVSGANVLTF. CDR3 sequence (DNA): TGTGCCAGCAGCTCCTGGACAGGAGGTACCGTCTCTGGGGCCAACGTCCTGACTTTC.

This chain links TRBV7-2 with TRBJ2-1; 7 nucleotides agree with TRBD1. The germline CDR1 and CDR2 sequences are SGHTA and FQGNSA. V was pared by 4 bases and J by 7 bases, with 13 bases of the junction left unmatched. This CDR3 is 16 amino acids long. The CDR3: CASSSQNKLRGNEQFF. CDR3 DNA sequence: TGTGCCAGCAGCTCCCAGAACAAACTCAGGGGGAATGAGCAGTTCTTC.

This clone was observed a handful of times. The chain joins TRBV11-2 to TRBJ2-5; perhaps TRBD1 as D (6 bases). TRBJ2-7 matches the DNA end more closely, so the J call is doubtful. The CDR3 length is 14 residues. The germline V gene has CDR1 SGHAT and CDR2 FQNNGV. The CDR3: CASSSGVAHYEQYF. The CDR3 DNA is TGTGCCAGCAGCTCAGGGGTCGCGCACTACGAGCAGTACTTC.

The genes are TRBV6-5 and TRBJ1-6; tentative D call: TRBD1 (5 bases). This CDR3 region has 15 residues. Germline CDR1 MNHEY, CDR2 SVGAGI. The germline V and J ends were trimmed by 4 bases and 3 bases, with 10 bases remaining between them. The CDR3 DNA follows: TGTGCCAGCAGTTCCCTACAGGACTATAATTCACCCCTCCACTTT. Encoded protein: CASSSLQDYNSPLHF.

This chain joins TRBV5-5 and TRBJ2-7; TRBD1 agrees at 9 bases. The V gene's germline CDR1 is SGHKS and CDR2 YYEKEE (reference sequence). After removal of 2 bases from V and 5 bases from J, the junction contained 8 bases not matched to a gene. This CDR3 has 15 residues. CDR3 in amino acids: CASSLEGTGSHEQYF. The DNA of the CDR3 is TGTGCCAGCAGCTTAGAAGGGACAGGGTCCCACGAGCAGTACTTC.

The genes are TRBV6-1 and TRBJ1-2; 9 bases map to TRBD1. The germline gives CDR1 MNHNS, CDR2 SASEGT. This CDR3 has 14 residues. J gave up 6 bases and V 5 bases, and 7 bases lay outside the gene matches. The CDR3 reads CASSSGQGVDGYTF. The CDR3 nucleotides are TGTGCCAGCAGTTCGGGACAGGGCGTTGATGGCTACACCTTC.

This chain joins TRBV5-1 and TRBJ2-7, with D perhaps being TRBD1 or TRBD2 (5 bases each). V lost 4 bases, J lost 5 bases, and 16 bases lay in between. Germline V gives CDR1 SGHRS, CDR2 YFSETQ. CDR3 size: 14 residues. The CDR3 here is CASSRGPLTHEQYF. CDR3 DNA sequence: TGCGCCAGCAGCCGGGGACCCTTGACCCACGAGCAGTACTTC.

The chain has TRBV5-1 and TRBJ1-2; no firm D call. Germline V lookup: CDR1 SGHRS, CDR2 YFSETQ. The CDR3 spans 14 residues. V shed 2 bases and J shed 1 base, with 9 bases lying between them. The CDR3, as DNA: TGCGCCAGCAGCTTAGTACAGAATAACTATGGCTACACCTTC. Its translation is CASSLVQNNYGYTF.

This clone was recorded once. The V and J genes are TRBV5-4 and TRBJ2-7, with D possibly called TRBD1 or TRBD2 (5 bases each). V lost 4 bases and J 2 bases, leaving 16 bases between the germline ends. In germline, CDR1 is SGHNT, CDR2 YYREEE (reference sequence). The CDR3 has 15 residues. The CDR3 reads CASSRDRGPTYEQYF. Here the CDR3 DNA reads TGTGCCAGCAGCAGGGACCGGGGACCGACCTACGAGCAGTACTTC.

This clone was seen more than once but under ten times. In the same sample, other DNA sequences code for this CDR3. CDR3 region: CASSLAGPPNSPLHF. The CDR3 DNA reads as TGTGCCAGCAGCTTAGCGGGACCCCCAAATTCACCCCTCCACTTT. The V and J genes are TRBV7-2 and TRBJ1-6, with D possibly being TRBD1 (5 bases). CDR3 size: 15 residues. Germline V gives CDR1 SGHTA, CDR2 FQGNSA. V lost 0 bases to trimming and J lost 7 bases, with 10 bases between them.

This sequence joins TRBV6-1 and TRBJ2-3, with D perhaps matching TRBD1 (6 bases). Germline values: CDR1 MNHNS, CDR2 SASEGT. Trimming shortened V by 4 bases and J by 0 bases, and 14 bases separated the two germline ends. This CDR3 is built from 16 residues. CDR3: CASSARDTRSTDTQYF. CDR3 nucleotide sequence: TGTGCCAGCAGTGCCCGGGACACCCGGAGCACAGATACGCAGTATTTT.

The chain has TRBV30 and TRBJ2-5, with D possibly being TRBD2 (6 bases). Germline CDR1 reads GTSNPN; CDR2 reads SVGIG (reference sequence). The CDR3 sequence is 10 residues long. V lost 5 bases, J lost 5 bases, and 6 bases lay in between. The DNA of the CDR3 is TGTGCCTGGGGGGGGGAGACCCAGTACTTC. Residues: CAWGGETQYF.

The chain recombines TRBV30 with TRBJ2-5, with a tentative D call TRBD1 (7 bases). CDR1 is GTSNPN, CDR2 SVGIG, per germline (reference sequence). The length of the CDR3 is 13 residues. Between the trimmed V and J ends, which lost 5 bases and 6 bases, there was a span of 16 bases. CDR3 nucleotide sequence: TGTGCCTGGGATGGAGGGGGCCCAAAGACCCAGTACTTC. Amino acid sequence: CAWDGGGPKTQYF.

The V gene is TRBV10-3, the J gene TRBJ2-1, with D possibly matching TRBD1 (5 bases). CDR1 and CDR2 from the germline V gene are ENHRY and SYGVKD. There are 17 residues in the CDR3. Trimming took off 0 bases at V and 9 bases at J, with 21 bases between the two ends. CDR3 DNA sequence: TGTGCCATCAGTGAGTCGGTTCCAGGAAAAGGGGCCGGTGAGCAGTTCTTC. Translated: CAISESVPGKGAGEQFF.

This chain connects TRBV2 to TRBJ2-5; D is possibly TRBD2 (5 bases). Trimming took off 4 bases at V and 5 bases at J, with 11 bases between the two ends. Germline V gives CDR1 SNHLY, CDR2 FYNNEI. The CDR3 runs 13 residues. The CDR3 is CASSGNTGETQYF. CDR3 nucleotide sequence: TGTGCCAGCAGTGGGAACACGGGGGAGACCCAGTACTTC.

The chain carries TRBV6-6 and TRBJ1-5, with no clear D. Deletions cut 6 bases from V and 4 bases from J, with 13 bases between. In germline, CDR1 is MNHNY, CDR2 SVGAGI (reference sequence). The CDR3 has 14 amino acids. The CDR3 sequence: CASSPTAGNQPQHF. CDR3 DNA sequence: TGTGCCAGCAGCCCCACCGCGGGGAATCAGCCCCAGCATTTT.

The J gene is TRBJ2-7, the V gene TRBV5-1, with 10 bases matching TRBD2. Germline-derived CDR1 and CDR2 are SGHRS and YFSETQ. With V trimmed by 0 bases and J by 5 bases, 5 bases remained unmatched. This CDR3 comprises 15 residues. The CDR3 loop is CASSLGSGRDHEQYF. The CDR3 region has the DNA TGCGCCAGCAGCTTGGGAAGCGGGAGGGACCACGAGCAGTACTTC.

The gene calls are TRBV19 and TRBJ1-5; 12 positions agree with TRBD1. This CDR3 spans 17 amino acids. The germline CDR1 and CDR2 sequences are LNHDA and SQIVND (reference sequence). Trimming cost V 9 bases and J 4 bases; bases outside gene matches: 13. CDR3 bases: TGTGCCAGCTCAGCCGGGACAGGGGGCTTTGTGAATCAGCCCCAGCATTTT. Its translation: CASSAGTGGFVNQPQHF.

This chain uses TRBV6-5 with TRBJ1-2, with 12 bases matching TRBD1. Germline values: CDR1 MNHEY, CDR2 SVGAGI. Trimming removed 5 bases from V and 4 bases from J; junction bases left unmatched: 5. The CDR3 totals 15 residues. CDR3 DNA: TGTGCCAGCAGTGCCGGGACAGGGGGCACCTATGGCTACACCTTC. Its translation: CASSAGTGGTYGYTF.

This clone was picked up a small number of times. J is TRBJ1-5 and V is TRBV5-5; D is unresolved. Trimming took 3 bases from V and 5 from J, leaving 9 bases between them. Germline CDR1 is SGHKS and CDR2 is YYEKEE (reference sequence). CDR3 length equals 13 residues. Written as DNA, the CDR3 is TGTGCCAGCAGCTCTAACCTGTATCAGCCCCAGCATTTT. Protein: CASSSNLYQPQHF.